The clone carrying this T cell receptor beta chain was seen only once. The data were obtained in a study of T cell repertoires in cytomegalovirus infection. Germline V gives CDR1 SGDLS, CDR2 YYNGEE. The V segment lost 2 bases and the J segment 3 bases; nucleotides outside the gene matches: 4. This CDR3 region has 15 residues. TCRdb re-derived calls from the reads in MiXCR, one entry per CDR3 protein. This sample has roughly 720,000 distinct CDR3 sequences, with 35% to 45% found just once. V and J are TRBV9 and TRBJ2-1; TRBD2 matches 8 bases. This receptor was taken from a human donor in good health (CMV status not recorded). Some clones in this sample may be carry-over from other donors' samples. The sequencing input was PBMCs. Written as DNA, the CDR3 is TGTGCCAGCAGCGTCTCTAGCGGGCTCTACAATGAGCAGTTCTTC. Amino acid sequence: CASSVSSGLYNEQFF.